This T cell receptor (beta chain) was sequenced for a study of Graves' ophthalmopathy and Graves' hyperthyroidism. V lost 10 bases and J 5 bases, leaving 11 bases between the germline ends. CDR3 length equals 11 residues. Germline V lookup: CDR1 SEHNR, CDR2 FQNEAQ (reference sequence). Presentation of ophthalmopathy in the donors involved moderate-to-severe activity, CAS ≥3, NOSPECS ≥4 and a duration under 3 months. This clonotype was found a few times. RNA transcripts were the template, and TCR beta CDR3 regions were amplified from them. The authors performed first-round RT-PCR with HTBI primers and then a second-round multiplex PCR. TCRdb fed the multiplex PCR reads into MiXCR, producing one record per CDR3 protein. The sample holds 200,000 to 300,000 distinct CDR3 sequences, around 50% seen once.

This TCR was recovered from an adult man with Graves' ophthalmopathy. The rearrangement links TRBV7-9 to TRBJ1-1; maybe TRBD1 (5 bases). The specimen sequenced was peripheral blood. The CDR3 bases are TGTGCCACCCGGGACGGGACTGAAGCTTTCTTT. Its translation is CATRDGTEAFF. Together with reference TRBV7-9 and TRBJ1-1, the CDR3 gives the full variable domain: DTGVSQNPRHKITKRGQNVTFRCDPISEHNRLYWYRQTLGQGPEFLTYFQNEAQLEKSRLLSDRFSAERPKGSFSTLEIQRTEQGDSAMYLCATRDGTEAFFGQGTRLTVV.